The 2 T cell receptor beta chains listed next were all sequenced from one sample in a study of cytomegalovirus exposure and HLA in healthy donors. Primers for the PCR totalled 60 Vbeta and 13 Jbeta. Generated by immunoSEQ multiplex PCR, the TCRdb table keeps only in-frame clones and is missing some. Here the sample spans 95,000 to 150,000 clones, over 75% being singletons. Sequenced: PBMCs. All receptors come from a woman younger than 35 in good health and CMV-seronegative.

Concerning this clone itself: The CDR3 end shows no conserved phenylalanine or tryptophan, and so a read error is likely. The V gene is TRBV7-9, the J gene TRBJ1-1; 8 positions agree with TRBD1. V trimming: 5 bases; J trimming: 1 base; junction bases outside the gene matches: 6. The CDR3 runs 15 residues. Germline V gene sequence: CDR1 SEHNR, CDR2 FQNEAQ (reference sequence). The CDR3: CASSETGASNTEAFL. DNA for the CDR3: TGTGCCAGCAGCGAGACAGGGGCATCGAACACTGAAGCTTTCCTT.

This clone has only a few counts. V usage is TRBV5-6 and J usage is TRBJ2-7, with 8 bases aligning to TRBD1. The CDR3 is 14 amino acids. The germline V gene has CDR1 SGHDT and CDR2 YYEEEE. V shed 0 bases and J 5 bases; nucleotides not matched to a gene: 4. CDR3 amino acids: CASSLVGTGNEQYF. DNA for the CDR3: TGTGCCAGCAGCTTGGTGGGGACAGGTAACGAGCAGTACTTC.